Given below is one T cell receptor beta chain in context. This sample stems from a study of T cell responses to AZD1222 COVID-19 vaccine. This CDR3 has 12 residues. Between the trimmed V and J ends, which lost 7 bases and 5 bases, there was a span of 11 bases. CDR1 and CDR2 (germline): MDHEN, SYDVKM. Sequenced by immunoSEQ multiplex PCR; TCRdb stores in-frame clones only, minus some. The table lists tens of thousands of clones, more than 75% of them singletons. This TCR came from an adult in good health. The chain combines TRBV28 with TRBJ2-5, with D perhaps TRBD1 (5 bases). Sequencing used peripheral blood, obtained on day 0 of AZD1222 vaccination. The CDR3 region is CASIQDGETQYF. The CDR3 region has the DNA TGTGCCAGCATACAGGATGGGGAGACCCAGTACTTC.